The 19 T cell receptor beta chains reported below all come from one sample, sequenced in a study of OX40 agonist ivuxolimab in advanced cancers. Only in-frame clones appear in the TCRdb table, and some are missing; sequencing was by immunoSEQ multiplex PCR. The table has 25,000 to 30,000 clones, roughly three quarters seen once; the top ten hold around a third. The sequences come from CD4+ or CD8+ T cells sorted from blood, collected in a trial of the OX40 agonist ivuxolimab. The source of these receptors is an adult with an advanced solid tumor such as melanoma, head and neck, liver or kidney cancer.

The rearrangement uses TRBV30 and TRBJ2-7; 8 bases align to TRBD1. Germline-derived CDR1 and CDR2 are GTSNPN and SVGIG (reference sequence). V was clipped by 1 base and J by 5 bases; unmatched bases: 1. The CDR3 is made up of 12 amino acids. CDR3 sequence: CAWSAQGDEQYF. The CDR3 DNA is TGTGCCTGGAGTGCACAGGGGGACGAGCAGTACTTC.

The chain joins TRBV9 to TRBJ2-7; maybe TRBD2 (7 bases). Germline V lookup: CDR1 SGDLS, CDR2 YYNGEE. The ends were cut back, 0 bases at V and 2 bases at J, with 18 bases in the middle. CDR3 length: 17 residues. The CDR3 is CASSVGDGGGRTYEQYF. CDR3 in DNA: TGTGCCAGCAGCGTAGGGGATGGCGGGGGCCGAACCTACGAGCAGTACTTC.

The gene calls are TRBV2 and TRBJ2-7; D is possibly TRBD2 (5 bases). Trimming left V 4 bases short and J 6 bases short, with 16 bases between. The CDR3 loop spans 14 amino acids. Germline CDR1 is SNHLY and CDR2 is FYNNEI. Written as DNA, the CDR3 is TGTGCCAGCAGTGTGGGCTCCGGGAAGACCGAGCAGTACTTC. It encodes CASSVGSGKTEQYF.

V gene TRBV13 combines with J gene TRBJ2-1; TRBD2 agrees at 9 bases. V gave up 0 bases and J gave up 2 bases; unmatched junction bases: 5. The CDR3 covers 17 residues. Germline loops: CDR1 PRHDT, CDR2 FYEKMQ (reference sequence). The CDR3 DNA is TGTGCCAGCAGCTTAGGCCCCCAGCGGGGGGCCTACAATGAGCAGTTCTTC. Amino acids: CASSLGPQRGAYNEQFF.

The chain employs TRBV10-3 and TRBJ2-3; 12 positions match TRBD2. After removal of 0 bases from V and 2 bases from J, the junction contained 3 bases not matched to a gene. The germline CDR1 and CDR2 sequences are ENHRY and SYGVKD. This CDR3 is 17 amino acids long. This CDR3 is CAISESSSGGATDTQYF. CDR3 coding DNA: TGTGCCATCAGTGAGTCGTCTAGCGGGGGGGCCACAGATACGCAGTATTTT.

The chain employs TRBV6-1 and TRBJ1-5; unclear D gene. CDR1 is MNHNS and CDR2 is SASEGT in the germline V gene. The CDR3 loop spans 15 amino acids. The germline V and J ends were trimmed by 4 bases and 0 bases, with 10 bases remaining between them. The CDR3 nucleotides are TGTGCCAGCAGTGTGGGGTTTAGTAGCAATCAGCCCCAGCATTTT. Its protein is CASSVGFSSNQPQHF.

The chain couples TRBV6-1 to TRBJ1-2, with no clear D. Per the germline V gene, CDR1 is MNHNS and CDR2 is SASEGT. This CDR3 comprises 11 residues. V dropped 5 bases and J dropped 4 bases, with 5 bases sitting between them. The CDR3 DNA reads as TGTGCCAGCAGTTACGGCTATGGCTACACCTTC. Its translation is CASSYGYGYTF.

V gene TRBV13 combines with J gene TRBJ2-7; D uncertain. CDR3 length equals 13 residues. The V end lost 5 bases, the J end lost 3 bases, and 11 bases lay between the germline ends. Looked up from germline, CDR1 is PRHDT and CDR2 is FYEKMQ (reference sequence). CDR3 loop: CASSAKGYYEQYF. CDR3 DNA sequence: TGTGCCAGCAGCGCAAAAGGATACTACGAGCAGTACTTC.

This clone is a singleton in its sample. The genes are TRBV5-4 and TRBJ2-7, with 9 bases lining up with TRBD1. V was clipped by 4 bases and J by 1 base; unmatched bases: 3. Germline lookup yields CDR1 SGHNT and CDR2 YYREEE (reference sequence). The CDR3 sequence is 14 residues long. This chain's CDR3 is CASSPGTGSYEQYF. In DNA, the CDR3 is TGTGCCAGCAGCCCGGGGACAGGGTCCTACGAGCAGTACTTC.

This chain uses TRBV13 with TRBJ2-1; TRBD2 matches 9 bases. Germline V lookup: CDR1 PRHDT, CDR2 FYEKMQ (reference sequence). Trimming took 1 base from V and 3 from J; bases not matched to a gene: 1. CDR3 length: 15 amino acids. The CDR3 DNA follows: TGTGCCAGCAGCTTAGAGCGGGAGGACTACAATGAGCAGTTCTTC. This translates into CASSLEREDYNEQFF.

The rearrangement links TRBV18 to TRBJ2-6, with D uncertain. The CDR3 length is 17 residues. V was pared by 2 bases and J by 0 bases, with 11 bases between. Germline CDR1 and CDR2: KGHSH and LQKENI. The CDR3 DNA sequence: TGTGCCAGCTCACCAGCAACAGTCCTCTCTGGGGCCAACGTCCTGACTTTC. It translates to CASSPATVLSGANVLTF.

This sequence joins TRBV2 and TRBJ1-6; tentative D call: TRBD1 (5 bases). V gave up 4 bases and J gave up 0 bases, with 10 bases separating them. The length of the CDR3 is 16 residues. Germline loops: CDR1 SNHLY, CDR2 FYNNEI. CDR3 loop: CASSGAGSSYNSPLHF. DNA of the CDR3: TGTGCCAGCAGTGGCGCAGGGAGCTCCTATAATTCACCCCTCCACTTT.

This chain joins TRBV29-1 and TRBJ2-1, with TRBD2 identical over 8 bases. V shed 7 bases, J shed 1 base, and the junction held 6 bases outside the gene matches. The CDR3 extends over 14 amino acids. Per germline, CDR1 SQVTM and CDR2 ANQGSEA. CDR3 amino acids: CSARGGESYNEQFF. The CDR3 bases are TGCAGCGCCCGGGGGGGGGAATCCTACAATGAGCAGTTCTTC.

The rearrangement joins TRBV4-2 to TRBJ2-2, with 11 nucleotides matching TRBD1. The CDR3 is 18 amino acids. Germline values: CDR1 LGHNA, CDR2 YNFKEQ. J was trimmed by 1 base and V by 0 bases; bases with no gene match: 4. The CDR3 protein is CASSQDPGQGENTGELFF. DNA of the CDR3: TGTGCCAGCAGCCAAGATCCGGGACAGGGGGAGAACACCGGGGAGCTGTTTTTT.

The chain couples TRBV28 to TRBJ2-5, with TRBD1 matching over 7 bases. The CDR3 spans 15 residues. Germline V gives CDR1 MDHEN, CDR2 SYDVKM. The J segment lost 4 bases and the V segment lost 5 bases, leaving 10 bases of the junction unmatched. The CDR3 protein is CASSPARDSGETQYF. The CDR3 coding sequence is TGTGCCAGCAGTCCCGCCCGGGACAGTGGAGAGACCCAGTACTTC.

V gene TRBV9 combines with J gene TRBJ1-2; a weak D match, TRBD1 (6 bases). V shed 3 bases and J shed 2 bases, with 8 bases lying between them. This CDR3 has 13 amino acids. Germline assignment: CDR1 SGDLS and CDR2 YYNGEE. The CDR3 DNA reads TGTGCCAGCAGCGACGGACAGAACTATGGCTACACCTTC. Residues: CASSDGQNYGYTF.

J is TRBJ2-7 and V is TRBV6-1; D possibly corresponds to TRBD2 (5 bases). Trimming removed 7 bases at V and 4 bases at J, with 11 bases between. Germline CDR1 is MNHNS and CDR2 is SASEGT. The CDR3 consists of 12 residues. The DNA of the CDR3 is TGTGCCAGCACAAGCAGAGGGTACGAGCAGTACTTC. Residues: CASTSRGYEQYF.

The chain uses TRBV15 and TRBJ2-1; a weak D match, TRBD2 (5 bases). Germline values: CDR1 LNHNV, CDR2 YYDKDF (reference sequence). V was cut by 0 bases and J by 10 bases, with 10 bases left in between. The CDR3 runs to 13 residues. Here the CDR3 DNA reads TGTGCCACCAGCAGAGATAGAGGGAACGAGCAGTTCTTC. Its protein is CATSRDRGNEQFF.

The rearrangement links TRBV2 to TRBJ2-7, with D hard to call. Germline V lookup: CDR1 SNHLY, CDR2 FYNNEI. This CDR3 is 15 amino acids long. V lost 1 base to trimming and J lost 0 bases, with 10 bases between them. The CDR3 protein is CASSEDVGFSYEQYF. DNA of the CDR3: TGTGCCAGCAGTGAAGACGTCGGCTTCTCCTACGAGCAGTACTTC.